The 14 T cell receptor beta chains in this list originate from one sample, sequenced in a study of blood T cells in healthy people across ages. Using a J-beta primer mix together with a sample-barcoded 5' primer, a second PCR was run for roughly 7 to 11 cycles. TCRdb called the 5' RACE reads again in MiXCR, with one record for every CDR3 protein. This repertoire shows 1 million or so distinct CDR3 sequences, around 45% found once; its top ten account for around 18%. The sample was blood. The origin of the receptors is a woman aged 55-70 years in good health.

This chain uses TRBV6-1 with TRBJ2-5; 9 bases are a match to TRBD2. Germline CDR1 is MNHNS and CDR2 is SASEGT. V was clipped by 7 bases and J by 1 base; unmatched bases: 7. The CDR3 covers 15 residues. CDR3 in amino acids: CASNKLAGLQETQYF. The CDR3 region has the DNA TGTGCCAGCAACAAACTAGCGGGCCTCCAAGAGACCCAGTACTTC.

This clonotype turned up a few times. V usage is TRBV7-2 and J usage is TRBJ2-7; 9 bases line up with TRBD2. V trimming: 1 base; J trimming: 3 bases; junction bases outside the gene matches: 7. Germline V lookup: CDR1 SGHTA, CDR2 FQGNSA. The CDR3 loop spans 16 amino acids. The CDR3 loop is CASSLVGGGDVYEQYF. The CDR3 DNA reads TGTGCCAGCAGCTTAGTTGGCGGGGGGGATGTCTACGAGCAGTACTTC.

This chain joins TRBV20-1 and TRBJ2-1; D is perhaps TRBD1 or TRBD2 (5 bases each). Trimming took off 4 bases at V and 4 bases at J, with 23 bases between the two ends. From germline, CDR1 is DFQATT and CDR2 SNEGSKA (reference sequence). The CDR3 consists of 17 residues. This chain's CDR3 is CSATRKGTGGLYNEQFF. The CDR3 coding sequence is TGCAGTGCTACTCGAAAGGGGACCGGAGGTCTGTACAATGAGCAGTTCTTC.

The CDR3 nucleotides read TGCGCCAGCAGCAACCTCCGGACAGTAGATACGCAGTATTTT. It yields the protein CASSNLRTVDTQYF. V is TRBV4-1 and J is TRBJ2-3; possible D gene TRBD1, 6 bases. The CDR3 loop spans 14 amino acids. Germline CDR1 MGHRA, CDR2 YSYEKL. Trimming left V 5 bases short and J 5 bases short, with 14 bases between.

A few counts support this clonotype. The chain's CDR3 is CASSLDFRSGPTDTQYF. Here the CDR3 DNA reads TGTGCCAGCAGCTTAGATTTTCGATCAGGGCCCACAGATACGCAGTATTTT. This chain connects TRBV7-9 to TRBJ2-3, with a possible D match to TRBD1 (5 bases). The CDR3 is made up of 17 amino acids. Germline CDR1 is SEHNR and CDR2 is FQNEAQ (reference sequence). With 1 base removed from V and 2 bases from J, the gap between germline ends came to 16 bases.

The chain has TRBV5-1 and TRBJ2-5; 7 nucleotides align to TRBD2. The last part of the DNA fits TRBJ2-7 better; the J call may be wrong. The CDR3 covers 14 residues. Looked up from germline, CDR1 is SGHRS and CDR2 is YFSETQ. The CDR3 sequence: CASSFTAGAYEQYF. In DNA form, the CDR3 reads TGCGCCAGCAGCTTCACCGCGGGAGCCTACGAGCAGTACTTC.

This chain links TRBV20-1 with TRBJ2-4, with 15 bases matching TRBD2. CDR3 length: 16 residues. CDR1 is DFQATT, CDR2 SNEGSKA, per germline (reference sequence). The V gene end was trimmed by 6 bases and the J gene end by 3 bases; junction bases not matched to a gene: 6. As DNA, the CDR3 is TGCAGTGCCGGACTAGCGGGAGGGCAAGGCAAAAACATTCAGTACTTC. This gives the protein CSAGLAGGQGKNIQYF.

This clonotype was recorded only once. V gene TRBV12-3 or TRBV12-4 combines with J gene TRBJ2-1; 7 positions match TRBD1. The CDR3 is 15 amino acids. Trimming removed 3 bases from V and 8 bases from J; junction bases left unmatched: 10. CDR3 coding DNA: TGTGCCAGCAGTTTCACAAGGGGGCTCACTGATGAGCAGTTCTTC. Translated, it gives CASSFTRGLTDEQFF.

This clonotype has a single count. The V and J genes are TRBV3-1 and TRBJ2-3; 8 positions agree with TRBD2. The CDR3 runs to 18 residues. The germline CDR1 and CDR2 sequences are LGHDT and YNNKEL (reference sequence). The J segment lost 7 bases and the V segment lost 4 bases, leaving 19 bases of the junction unmatched. CDR3 in DNA: TGTGCCAGCAGCCTAAGCCCCCCGGGAGGGGGGTCACGTAATACGCAGTATTTT. Translated: CASSLSPPGGGSRNTQYF.

The DNA of the CDR3 is TGTGCCAGCAGTTACGGCAGGGCCTCCTACGAGCAGTACTTC. This gives the protein CASSYGRASYEQYF. The chain employs TRBV6-2 or TRBV6-3 and TRBJ2-7, with D possibly TRBD1 on 5 matching bases. Trimming left V 2 bases short and J 0 bases short, with 8 bases between. In germline, CDR1 is MNHEY, CDR2 SVGEGT. The CDR3 has 14 amino acids.

This clonotype was recorded a few times. The rearrangement uses TRBV28 and TRBJ2-2; 7 bases are shared with TRBD1. The V gene end was trimmed by 7 bases and the J gene end by 0 bases; junction bases not matched to a gene: 5. Germline V gene sequence: CDR1 MDHEN, CDR2 SYDVKM. CDR3 size: 15 residues. This chain's CDR3 is CASNGRGSNTGELFF. The CDR3 nucleotides are TGTGCCAGCAATGGCAGGGGGTCGAACACCGGGGAGCTGTTTTTT.

The chain employs TRBV9 and TRBJ1-6; D not certain. Germline V gene sequence: CDR1 SGDLS, CDR2 YYNGEE. Deletions cut 2 bases from V and 10 bases from J, with 13 bases between. CDR3 length: 14 residues. Here the CDR3 reads CASSVRTLDSPLHF. DNA of the CDR3: TGTGCCAGCAGCGTGAGGACGCTGGACTCACCCCTCCACTTT.

Remarks on this clonotype: This may stem from a read error, because a much larger clone lies one nucleotide away. The chain is built from TRBV10-3 and TRBJ2-7; D may be TRBD1 (6 bases). This CDR3 has 13 amino acids. Germline CDR1 ENHRY, CDR2 SYGVKD. The CDR3 sequence is CAISDGQSYGQYF. The CDR3 bases are TGTGCCATCAGTGACGGACAGTCCTACGGGCAGTACTTC.

V is TRBV25-1 and J is TRBJ2-5; TRBD2 agrees at 7 bases. Germline CDR1 and CDR2: MGHDK and SYGVNS. The length of the CDR3 is 15 residues. With 5 bases clipped from V and 7 bases from J, the junction kept 13 bases outside the gene matches. In DNA form, the CDR3 reads TGTGCCAGCAGTCCCGCCGGGACTACAAGTGGGACCCAGTACTTC. This codes for CASSPAGTTSGTQYF.